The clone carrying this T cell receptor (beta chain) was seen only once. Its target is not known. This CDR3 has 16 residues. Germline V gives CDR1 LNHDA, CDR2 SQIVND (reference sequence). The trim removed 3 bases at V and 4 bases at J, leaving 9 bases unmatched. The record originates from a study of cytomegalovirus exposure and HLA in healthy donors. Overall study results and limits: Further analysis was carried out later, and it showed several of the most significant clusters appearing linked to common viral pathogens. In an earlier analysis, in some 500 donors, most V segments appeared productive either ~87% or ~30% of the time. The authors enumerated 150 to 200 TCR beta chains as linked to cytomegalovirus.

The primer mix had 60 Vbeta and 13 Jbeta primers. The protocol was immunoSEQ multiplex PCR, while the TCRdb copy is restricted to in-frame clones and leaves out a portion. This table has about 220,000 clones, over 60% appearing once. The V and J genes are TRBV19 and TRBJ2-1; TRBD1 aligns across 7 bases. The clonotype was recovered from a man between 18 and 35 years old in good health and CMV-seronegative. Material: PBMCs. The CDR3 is CASSILSQGKYNEQFF. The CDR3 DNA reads TGTGCCAGTAGTATCCTATCACAGGGGAAATACAATGAGCAGTTCTTC.